These 5 T cell receptor beta chains were all obtained from the same sample, sequenced in a study of beta chain features in type 1 diabetes. The whole isolated RNA underwent reverse transcription, so sequencing captured expressed TCRB transcripts. TCRdb's table, derived via immunoSEQ multiplex PCR, lists solely in-frame clones and lacks some. The data show 970,000 or so clones, around a sixth seen once. The sequenced sample was naive CD4+ T cells from blood. The origin of the receptors is a woman younger than 35 in good health.

The chain is built from TRBV27 and TRBJ2-2; D may be TRBD2 (5 bases). The CDR3 is 16 residues long. The germline V gene encodes CDR1 MNHEY and CDR2 SMNVEV (reference sequence). Deletions cut 7 bases from V and 0 bases from J, with 15 bases between. CDR3 region: CASMVGLPANTGELFF. In nucleotides, the CDR3 is TGTGCCAGCATGGTAGGACTTCCCGCGAACACCGGGGAGCTGTTTTTT.

A remark on this clone: Additional DNA sequences in this sample encode the identical CDR3. The rearrangement joins TRBV19 to TRBJ2-3; D is uncertain. There are 13 residues in the CDR3. CDR1 is LNHDA and CDR2 is SQIVND in the germline V gene (reference sequence). V gave up 1 base and J gave up 0 bases, with 2 bases separating them. The CDR3 region is CASSIGSTDTQYF. In DNA form, the CDR3 reads TGTGCCAGTAGTATAGGCAGCACAGATACGCAGTATTTT.

The V gene is TRBV7-9, the J gene TRBJ2-6; D is uncertain. Trimming left V 2 bases short and J 0 bases short, with 11 bases between. The CDR3 totals 17 residues. CDR1 is SEHNR, CDR2 FQNEAQ, per germline (reference sequence). The CDR3 is CASSLRQRVSGANVLTF. The CDR3 region has the DNA TGTGCCAGCAGCTTAAGGCAGAGAGTCTCTGGGGCCAACGTCCTGACTTTC.

The chain carries TRBV28 and TRBJ1-1, with a weak D call TRBD1 (6 bases). The CDR3 loop spans 14 amino acids. Germline V gene data show CDR1 as MDHEN and CDR2 as SYDVKM. V was cut by 6 bases and J by 3 bases, with 14 bases left in between. This CDR3 reads CASRIQGFHTEAFF. In DNA form, the CDR3 reads TGTGCCAGCAGGATACAGGGATTCCACACTGAAGCTTTCTTT.

The CDR3 loop reads CASSLPTGGNQPQHF. The CDR3 coding sequence is TGTGCCAGCAGTTTACCTACAGGGGGGAATCAGCCCCAGCATTTT. The V gene is TRBV28, the J gene TRBJ1-5; 8 nucleotides match TRBD1. Germline CDR1 and CDR2: MDHEN and SYDVKM. This CDR3 spans 15 amino acids. V trimming: 2 bases; J trimming: 4 bases; junction bases outside the gene matches: 4.